This T cell receptor (beta chain) appears in the sequencing data of a study of technical replicates of blood from a handful of donors. Trimming took 5 bases from V and 6 from J, leaving 10 bases between them. The CDR3 has 12 residues. The germline CDR1 and CDR2 sequences are SGHAT and FQNNGV. Some clones are missing from TCRdb's copy, which holds only in-frame ones; the method was immunoSEQ multiplex PCR. The sample comprises roughly 76,000 clones, approximately 92% of which are singletons, and approximately 0.4% rests with the top ten. The receptor comes from a human donor in good health. Some clones in this sample may be carry-over from other donors' samples. The chain couples TRBV11-2 to TRBJ1-1; unclear D gene. Sequenced: T cells isolated from PBMCs. The CDR3 region is CASSLGSAEAFF. CDR3 nucleotides: TGTGCCAGCAGCCTCGGTTCGGCTGAAGCTTTCTTT.